This entry lists 5 T cell receptor beta chains sequenced from one sample in a study of cytomegalovirus exposure and HLA in healthy donors. In the PCR, 60 Vbeta and 13 Jbeta primers were used. Produced via immunoSEQ multiplex PCR; TCRdb's table is partial and in-frame only. The data contain under 150,000 clones, around 84% of them seen just once; the ten biggest clones take up roughly 2.7%. The specimen was PBMCs. These TCRs come from a man aged 45-60 years in good health and CMV-seronegative.

The chain employs TRBV21-1 and TRBJ2-1; TRBD1, the D gene given by the table, was not confirmed from the DNA. TRBV21-1 is assigned pseudogene status. The CDR3 extends over 15 amino acids. DNA of the CDR3: TGTGCCAGCAGCAAAGGGGACAGGGGATGGAATGAGCAGTTCTTC. This translates into CASSKGDRGWNEQFF.

The genes are TRBV7-9 and TRBJ1-1; tentatively, D is TRBD1 (6 bases). V was clipped by 3 bases and J by 2 bases, with 10 bases between them. This CDR3 has 14 amino acids. CDR1 and CDR2 (germline): SEHNR, FQNEAQ (reference sequence). CDR3 sequence: CASSLTGGNTEAFF. The CDR3 DNA reads TGTGCCAGCAGCTTGACAGGCGGAAACACTGAAGCTTTCTTT.

This rearrangement joins TRBV9 to TRBJ1-1, with TRBD1 as a possible D gene (5 bases). The CDR3 covers 16 residues. Germline CDR1 is SGDLS and CDR2 is YYNGEE. The ends were cut back, 4 bases at V and 4 bases at J, with 20 bases in the middle. The CDR3 spells CASSLTPGGAGTEAFF. In DNA form, the CDR3 reads TGTGCCAGCAGCCTCACCCCGGGAGGGGCGGGCACTGAAGCTTTCTTT.

The J gene is TRBJ2-7, the V gene TRBV2; D gene unclear. CDR1 and CDR2 (germline): SNHLY, FYNNEI. CDR3 length: 13 amino acids. The germline V and J ends were trimmed by 8 bases and 2 bases, with 13 bases remaining between them. The CDR3 is CASDKDKPYEQYF. In DNA, the CDR3 is TGTGCCAGCGATAAAGATAAGCCCTACGAGCAGTACTTC.

The chain recombines TRBV7-8 with TRBJ2-1; 12 bases map to TRBD2. In germline, CDR1 is SGHVS, CDR2 FQNEAQ. The trim removed 8 bases at V and 0 bases at J, leaving 5 bases unmatched. The CDR3 is 16 residues long. The DNA for the CDR3 is TGTGCCAGCCGCGAACTAGCGGGGGGCTCCTACAATGAGCAGTTCTTC. It encodes CASRELAGGSYNEQFF.